Judged by abundance, the clone carrying this T cell receptor (beta chain) is medium-sized (0.01 to 0.1%). Antigen: not known. This specimen belongs to a study of a mutant IDH1 vaccine in newly diagnosed glioma. The overall study: Patients received vaccination from 4-6 weeks after radiotherapy alone, or with temozolomide cycles. Visit timing is recorded as week 35 for V12 and week 47 for V13. Study-level results: Patients mounted vaccine-induced immune responses in almost 95% of cases.

The ends lost 5 bases at V and 1 base at J; junction bases unmatched: 6. The CDR3 loop spans 15 amino acids. Looked up from germline, CDR1 is SEHNR and CDR2 is FQNEAQ (reference sequence). Here immunoSEQ multiplex PCR was the method, and the copy in TCRdb shows in-frame clones only, minus some. The sample includes some 30,000 clones, under 85% of them seen just once. The time point: week 35, safety follow-up. Vaccine doses each comprised 300 ug of mutant IDH1 20-mer peptide, with topical imiquimod. The TCR sequence derives from a woman aged 25-40 years with glioma. Some clones in this sample may be carry-over from other donors' samples. This sample comprised PBMCs, obtained from a glioma patient whose treatment included an IDH1 peptide vaccine. This chain connects TRBV7-9 to TRBJ1-1, with 8 positions matching TRBD1. Written as DNA, the CDR3 is TGTGCCAGCAGCCCTGGACAGGGACCGAACACTGAAGCTTTCTTT. It translates to CASSPGQGPNTEAFF.